This T cell receptor beta chain appears in the sequencing data of a study of T-cell reconstitution after alpha-beta-depleted transplantation in children (dated by TCRdb to the mid-2010s). A note on the overall study: T-cell immune reconstitution after TCRalphabeta/CD19-depleted allogeneic hematopoietic cell transplantation in children was quantitatively tracked in the study by means of TCR repertoire profiling.

CDR1 and CDR2 (SGHRS, YFSETQ) derive from the germline V gene. Spanning cysteine to phenylalanine, the CDR3 consists of 15 amino acids. CDR3 DNA only is kept here, 45 bases in frame from base 1. V sheds 1 base and J sheds 3 bases, leaving 11 bases between their ends. This clonotype showed up many times. The target of this receptor is not known. There are no base qualities to consult, and no much larger clone falls within one base. The method behind the library was PCR. The sequencer listed for this sample is Illumina HiSeq 2500. TCR libraries were prepared with molecular barcoding, using unique molecular identifiers to normalize TCRbeta repertoire quantification. TCRdb reprocessing: public reads trimmed at Q25 with fastp, clones called with MiXCR, in-frame beta chains kept. Rows merge per CDR3 protein into single entries with the most common DNA and genes. The sample profile shows 640,000 or so distinct CDR3 sequences; 16% of them were found once. 0.9% to 1.2% of the sample comes from the top ten.

This sequence uses TRBV5-1 and TRBJ2-1; the D gene lacks a confident call. The source material was PBMCs from the stem cell graft donor, sampled from the stem cell graft. The TCR sequence derives from a human donor who donated a stem cell graft to a child with acute myeloid leukemia. The CDR3 has the sequence CASSLYQKIYNEQFF. The nucleotides are TGCGCCAGCAGCTTGTACCAGAAGATCTACAATGAGCAGTTCTTC.